These T cell receptor beta chains were read from a single sample in a study of neoadjuvant anti-PD-1 for oral cavity cancer. The repertoire was sequenced with immunoSEQ multiplex PCR; TCRdb's copy has only in-frame clones and lacks some. The table includes about 37,000 clones, around 40% detected once. The specimen was tumor tissue, collected after nivolumab (anti-PD-1) treatment. These receptors originate from a person aged 40 to 85 with oral cavity squamous cell carcinoma. CDR3s include the opening cysteine and the closing phenylalanine or tryptophan. D genes are given only for firm matches. Clone size is not always given. Where it is, it says once, few, many or a class for expanded clones.

size,D,J,V,length,CDR3
.,TRBD1,TRBJ2-2,TRBV6-4,14,CASSRQGDTGELFF
.,.,TRBJ2-1,TRBV19,14,CASSYGGPGHEQFF
.,.,TRBJ2-7,TRBV11-2,16,CASSLDRRGLTYEQYF
few,TRBD1,TRBJ2-7,TRBV6-1,17,CASSEVGQGAAWGEQYF
.,TRBD1,TRBJ1-1,TRBV7-9,15,CASSPNTGGSAEAFF
.,TRBD1,TRBJ2-7,TRBV5-1,13,CASSPGQTYEQYF
.,.,TRBJ1-4,TRBV27,13,CASSLERNEKLFF
.,.,TRBJ2-3,TRBV6-1,14,CASTPPGSTDTQYF
many,.,TRBJ1-2,TRBV20-1,9,CSALQPPTF
few,.,TRBJ1-4,TRBV7-9,13,CASSLDRNEKLFF
many,TRBD1,TRBJ1-2,TRBV25-1,13,CASQGTASRGYTF
.,.,TRBJ2-5,TRBV5-4,15,CASSFDPRGSETQYF
once,.,TRBJ1-3,TRBV30,13,CASTRGGRNTIYF
.,.,TRBJ2-6,TRBV4-1,17,CASSQGQRGAGANVLTF
few,.,TRBJ2-2,TRBV6-1,13,CASSERIGGELFF
few,TRBD2,TRBJ2-7,TRBV2,16,CASSTPTSGYSYEQYF
.,.,TRBJ2-1,TRBV6-6,14,CASRQVVNYNEQFF
medium-sized,.,TRBJ1-1,TRBV4-1,15,CASSQVGRMNTEAFF
.,.,TRBJ1-1,TRBV5-1,13,CASSFGEQAEAFF
.,TRBD2,TRBJ2-1,TRBV29-1,15,CSVEQLAGVYNEQFF
.,.,TRBJ2-6,TRBV7-9,17,CASSLSEGTAGANVLTF
.,.,TRBJ1-1,TRBV6-6,16,CASSFRSGTGNTEAFF
few,.,TRBJ2-7,TRBV7-8,14,CASSSHRRGNEQYF
.,TRBD1,TRBJ2-7,TRBV9,16,CASSVGVGQGFNEQYF
.,.,TRBJ2-7,TRBV14,14,CASSGGGAGYEQYF
medium-sized,.,TRBJ1-1,TRBV25-1,13,CATETGMNTEAFF
.,TRBD2,TRBJ2-4,TRBV5-4,14,CASSLGTSGNIQYF
.,.,TRBJ2-7,TRBV9,13,CASSVTESYEQYF
few,TRBD1,TRBJ2-3,TRBV9,16,CASSVGMAGGSSTQYF
.,.,TRBJ1-3,TRBV18,17,CASSPPGRGGSGNTIYF
few,.,TRBJ2-7,TRBV7-9,14,CASSFGTGTYEQYF
few,.,TRBJ1-3,TRBV18,15,CASSPGQANGNTIYF
medium-sized,TRBD1,TRBJ1-1,TRBV2,16,CASSEARTGGITEAFF
few,TRBD1,TRBJ1-2,TRBV29-1,13,CSVEGPGGLGYTF
.,.,TRBJ1-2,TRBV14,14,CASSQEVEGYGYTF
many,.,TRBJ1-5,TRBV19,15,CASSMGRVGSQPQHF
once,.,TRBJ1-5,TRBV28,14,CASSDSTGNQPQHF
.,TRBD1,TRBJ2-1,TRBV11-2,14,CASSRQGSYNEQFF
few,TRBD1,TRBJ2-3,TRBV14,14,CASSHPSGGATQYF
few,.,TRBJ2-1,TRBV21-1,18,CASSKPCQVRQGYNEQFF
few,TRBD2,TRBJ2-5,TRBV7-8,16,CASSSSSGSAGETQYF
.,TRBD1,TRBJ2-7,TRBV5-4,14,CASSPPTGDYEQYF
.,.,TRBJ1-2,TRBV4-2,15,CASRTTGGNNYGYTF
.,TRBD2,TRBJ2-1,TRBV6-1,14,CASLGLAGYNEQFF
many,.,TRBJ2-7,TRBV7-2,14,CASSSSQGSHEQYF
.,.,TRBJ1-5,TRBV19,14,CASSITSSNQPQHF
.,.,TRBJ2-7,TRBV19,13,CASMGSASYEQYF
.,.,TRBJ2-7,TRBV9,15,CASSVDGSPRYEQYF
few,.,TRBJ2-3,TRBV28,13,CASSSAETDTQYF
medium-sized,.,TRBJ2-3,TRBV27,11,CASRQGYTQYF
.,.,TRBJ2-5,TRBV19,15,CASSIGGAGGETQYF
few,.,TRBJ2-7,TRBV29-1,11,CSVGTGYEQYF
.,TRBD2,TRBJ2-5,TRBV11-2,15,CASSPNSGRGETQYF
.,.,TRBJ2-3,TRBV12-5,12,CASGLQLDTQYF